This T cell receptor (beta chain) emerged from a study of blood T cell repertoires in COVID-19. The CDR3 consists of 14 residues. CDR1 and CDR2 from the germline V gene are KGHSH and LQKENI. Unmatched junction bases numbered 7, after V lost 6 bases and J lost 2 bases. The table came from immunoSEQ multiplex PCR; TCRdb's copy has only in-frame clones and leaves some out. Of more than 200,000 clones listed, around 84% were seen once; the top ten hold roughly a tenth. This sequence joins TRBV18 and TRBJ2-7; 7 nucleotides line up with TRBD2. This TCR derives from a woman at least 80 years old with COVID-19, enrolled during active disease. The sample consisted of peripheral blood. CDR3 sequence reads: CASSTNRGAYEQYF. The CDR3 DNA reads TGTGCCAGCTCCACCAATCGGGGGGCCTACGAGCAGTACTTC.